Ten or more counts support the clone carrying this T cell receptor beta chain. Its antigen is still unknown. The authors made cDNA by 5'RACE with 10-nucleotide random UMIs. Each CDR3 protein gets one entry after TCRdb re-called the 5' RACE reads with MiXCR. Among under 60,000 distinct CDR3 sequences listed, about 3.5% were seen once. This sample is drawn from a study of neurological immune-mediated disorders. Study results and caveats: HTLV-1-associated myelopathy had the most TCR clonal expansion, and multiple sclerosis had the least, less than healthy controls. When grouped phylogenetically, the repertoires of 18 of the 34 multiple sclerosis patients fell together in one related-CDR3 cluster, which is a possible signature.

The length of the CDR3 is 12 residues. Per germline, CDR1 SGHAT and CDR2 FQNNGV. Trimming cost V 0 bases and J 5 bases, with 3 bases left between them. For the unsorted libraries, 2 million PBMCs stored at -80 C served as input. Material: PBMCs. This clonotype originated in a man between 35 and 55 years old with multiple sclerosis. V and J are TRBV11-2 and TRBJ2-3; no clear D. The CDR3 nucleotides are TGTGCCAGCAGCTTAGAGGGAGATACGCAGTATTTT. It encodes CASSLEGDTQYF.